A selection of T cell receptor beta chains follows, all from one sample in a study of siplizumab effects on memory and regulatory T cells. Here immunoSEQ multiplex PCR was the method, and the copy in TCRdb shows in-frame clones only, minus some. The sample includes about 87,000 clones, more than 80% seen only once; the top ten take approximately 15%. Sequencing was done on a sample of CD4+ T cells sorted from blood. The source of these receptors is a human donor in good health. The CDR3 runs from the conserved cysteine through the conserved F or W. D genes are given only for firm matches. Clone sizes are given selectively: once, few, many, or a class where the clone is expanded.

D: .; V: TRBV18; size: .; J: TRBJ1-4; CDR3: CASARDEKLFF; DNA: TGTGCCAGCGCCCGGGATGAAAAACTGTTTTTT
D: TRBD2; V: TRBV5-1; size: .; J: TRBJ2-3; CDR3: CASSLAASGSMQYF; DNA: TGCGCCAGCAGCTTGGCGGCTAGCGGGAGCATGCAGTATTTT
D: .; V: TRBV5-1; size: .; J: TRBJ1-1; CDR3: CASSFHSGNTEAFF; DNA: TGCGCCAGCAGCTTTCATTCGGGGAACACTGAAGCTTTCTTT
D: TRBD2; V: TRBV4-1; size: .; J: TRBJ2-1; CDR3: CASSSGNSYNEQFF; DNA: TGCGCCAGCAGCAGCGGGAACTCCTACAATGAGCAGTTCTTC
D: .; V: TRBV19; size: once; J: TRBJ2-3; CDR3: CASSTPGQLTDTQYF; DNA: TGTGCCAGTAGTACCCCCGGACAGCTCACAGATACGCAGTATTTT
D: .; V: TRBV29-1; size: .; J: TRBJ2-1; CDR3: CSFLTGYNEQFF; DNA: TGCAGCTTCCTGACAGGTTACAATGAGCAGTTCTTC
D: .; V: TRBV11-3; size: .; J: TRBJ2-3; CDR3: CASSLVSGDTDTQYF; DNA: TGTGCCAGCAGCTTAGTTTCGGGGGACACAGATACGCAGTATTTT
D: .; V: TRBV6-5; size: .; J: TRBJ2-7; CDR3: CASSYSGGSLYEQYF; DNA: TGTGCCAGCAGTTACTCGGGAGGTTCCCTCTACGAGCAGTACTTC
D: TRBD1; V: TRBV4-1; size: .; J: TRBJ1-2; CDR3: CASSQGDRATDGYTF; DNA: TGCGCCAGCAGCCAAGGGGACAGGGCGACTGATGGCTACACCTTC
D: .; V: TRBV6-6; size: once; J: TRBJ2-3; CDR3: CASSDPTDTQYF; DNA: TGTGCCAGCAGCGATCCCACAGATACGCAGTATTTT
D: TRBD1; V: TRBV7-2; size: .; J: TRBJ1-2; CDR3: CASSFGRGLYGYTF; DNA: TGTGCCAGCAGCTTCGGCAGGGGGCTTTATGGCTACACCTTC
D: .; V: TRBV15; size: .; J: TRBJ2-2; CDR3: CATSRGDTGELFF; DNA: TGTGCCACCAGCAGAGGAGACACCGGGGAGCTGTTTTTT
D: TRBD1; V: TRBV7-2; size: .; J: TRBJ2-3; CDR3: CASSLDYRDRGTDTQYF; DNA: TGTGCCAGCAGCTTGGACTACCGGGACAGGGGCACAGATACGCAGTATTTT
D: .; V: TRBV19; size: .; J: TRBJ2-3; CDR3: CASSIGRTDTQYF; DNA: TGTGCCAGTAGTATCGGAAGGACAGATACGCAGTATTTT
D: TRBD1; V: TRBV15; size: .; J: TRBJ1-5; CDR3: CATSRDRGIQPQHF; DNA: TGTGCCACCAGCAGAGACAGGGGGATCCAGCCCCAGCATTTT
D: TRBD2; V: TRBV7-3; size: .; J: TRBJ2-5; CDR3: CASSTRLAGGGETQYF; DNA: TGTGCCAGCAGCACCCGACTAGCGGGAGGGGGAGAGACCCAGTACTTC
D: TRBD2; V: TRBV7-9; size: .; J: TRBJ2-7; CDR3: CASSLAAGTHEQYF; DNA: TGTGCCAGCAGCTTGGCAGCGGGAACTCACGAGCAGTACTTC
D: .; V: TRBV19; size: .; J: TRBJ1-5; CDR3: CASSKRNSNQPQHF; DNA: TGTGCCAGTAGTAAAAGAAATAGCAATCAGCCCCAGCATTTT
D: TRBD1; V: TRBV11-2; size: .; J: TRBJ2-2; CDR3: CASSWDRVNTGELFF; DNA: TGTGCCAGCAGTTGGGACAGGGTGAACACCGGGGAGCTGTTTTTT
D: TRBD2; V: TRBV4-1; size: .; J: TRBJ2-1; CDR3: CASSHRTSGKGGEQFF; DNA: TGCGCCAGCAGCCATAGGACTAGCGGGAAGGGAGGGGAGCAGTTCTTC
D: TRBD1; V: TRBV11-3; size: .; J: TRBJ2-7; CDR3: CASSTRDRDYEQYF; DNA: TGTGCCAGCAGCACCCGGGACAGGGATTACGAGCAGTACTTC
D: .; V: TRBV4-1; size: .; J: TRBJ1-5; CDR3: CASKQGSNQPQHF; DNA: TGCGCCAGTAAGCAGGGTAGCAATCAGCCCCAGCATTTT
D: .; V: TRBV9; size: .; J: TRBJ1-4; CDR3: CASSAPSSEKLFF; DNA: TGTGCCAGCAGCGCCCCATCCAGTGAAAAACTGTTTTTT
D: .; V: TRBV30; size: .; J: TRBJ2-2; CDR3: CAWSVGKTGELFF; DNA: TGTGCCTGGAGTGTAGGGAAGACCGGGGAGCTGTTTTTT
D: .; V: TRBV6-5; size: .; J: TRBJ1-3; CDR3: CASRTDLSSGNTIYF; DNA: TGTGCCAGCAGGACGGATTTATCTTCTGGAAACACCATATATTTT
D: TRBD2; V: TRBV5-1; size: .; J: TRBJ2-5; CDR3: CASSLTSGSVETQYF; DNA: TGCGCCAGCAGCTTGACTAGCGGGAGTGTAGAGACCCAGTACTTC
D: TRBD1; V: TRBV5-1; size: .; J: TRBJ2-7; CDR3: CASSLDDRVPPHF; DNA: TGCGCCAGCAGCTTGGATGACAGGGTCCCCCCCCACTTC
D: TRBD2; V: TRBV11-2; size: .; J: TRBJ2-1; CDR3: CASSPRGAGESEQFF; DNA: TGTGCCAGCAGCCCCCGGGGAGCGGGAGAGTCGGAGCAGTTCTTC
D: .; V: TRBV2; size: .; J: TRBJ2-4; CDR3: CASSEDQMVKNIQYF; DNA: TGTGCCAGCAGTGAGGATCAGATGGTCAAAAACATTCAGTACTTC
D: .; V: TRBV27; size: few; J: TRBJ2-1; CDR3: CASSLSRGMYNEQFF; DNA: TGTGCCAGCAGTTTATCACGAGGGATGTACAATGAGCAGTTCTTC
D: TRBD2; V: TRBV7-6; size: .; J: TRBJ2-1; CDR3: CASSLGVGGFDEQFF; DNA: TGTGCCAGCAGCTTAGGGGTGGGAGGGTTCGATGAGCAGTTCTTC
D: .; V: TRBV7-2; size: once; J: TRBJ2-7; CDR3: CASSQRDTYEQYF; DNA: TGTGCCAGCAGCCAGCGGGACACCTACGAGCAGTACTTC
D: TRBD2; V: TRBV5-4; size: .; J: TRBJ2-3; CDR3: CASSGGTSGLTDTQYF; DNA: TGTGCCAGCAGCGGGGGGACTAGCGGGCTAACAGATACGCAGTATTTT
D: .; V: TRBV28; size: .; J: TRBJ1-3; CDR3: CASSLPRANGNTIYF; DNA: TGTGCCAGCAGTTTACCCCGTGCTAACGGAAACACCATATATTTT
D: .; V: TRBV19; size: few; J: TRBJ1-2; CDR3: CASSLGPRYGYTF; DNA: TGTGCCAGTAGTCTTGGACCAAGGTATGGCTACACCTTC